A selection of T cell receptor beta chains follows, all from one sample in a study of shared clonotypes between healthy human individuals. Generated by immunoSEQ multiplex PCR, the TCRdb table keeps only in-frame clones and is missing some. Of 490,000 or so clones listed, roughly 85% are singletons. The sequenced material came from PBMCs. These receptors were taken from a middle-aged woman in good health. Some clones in this sample may be carry-over from other donors' samples. The CDR3 runs from the conserved cysteine through the conserved F or W. A D gene is named only where the DNA matches it firmly. Expanded clones are given a class, and other clones once, few, many or no size at all.

D gene | clone size | J gene | V gene | CDR3 protein | CDR3 DNA
TRBD2 | - | TRBJ2-1 | TRBV28 | CASSLLPTGGLNEQFF | TGTGCCAGCAGTTTACTTCCCACGGGAGGGCTTAATGAGCAGTTCTTC
- | many | TRBJ1-2 | TRBV18 | CASSPEGGDSGYTF | TGTGCCAGCTCACCCGAGGGAGGGGATTCTGGCTACACCTTC
- | - | TRBJ2-2 | TRBV29-1 | CSVGTATGELFF | TGCAGCGTTGGGACGGCCACCGGGGAGCTGTTTTTT
- | - | TRBJ1-5 | TRBV6-4 | CASSVGAGESNQPQHF | TGTGCCAGCAGTGTAGGCGCGGGCGAGAGCAATCAGCCCCAGCATTTT
- | - | TRBJ1-1 | TRBV28 | CASSLGRTEAFF | TGTGCCAGCAGTTTAGGACGAACTGAAGCTTTCTTT
- | - | TRBJ2-1 | TRBV5-6 | CASSSARQGRGPYNEQFF | TGTGCCAGCAGCTCCGCCCGCCAGGGGAGAGGGCCCTACAATGAGCAGTTCTTC
- | many | TRBJ2-5 | TRBV5-1 | CASTSGSGGETQYF | TGCGCCAGCACTTCGGGCTCCGGGGGAGAGACCCAGTACTTC
- | once | TRBJ2-3 | TRBV5-4 | CASSSPARGTDTQYF | TGTGCCAGCAGCTCTCCCGCCCGAGGCACAGATACGCAGTATTTT
- | - | TRBJ2-7 | TRBV6-6 | CASSSGQYEQYF | TGTGCCAGCAGTTCCGGACAATACGAGCAGTACTTC
TRBD1 | - | TRBJ1-5 | TRBV28 | CASSYRPGGNNQPQHF | TGTGCCAGCAGCTATAGGCCAGGGGGGAATAATCAGCCCCAGCATTTT
- | - | TRBJ2-1 | TRBV7-8 | CASSYTGHGNEQFF | TGTGCCAGCAGCTACACGGGACACGGGAATGAGCAGTTCTTC
- | - | TRBJ2-7 | TRBV18 | CASSLTLTYEQYF | TGTGCCAGCTCACTGACCCTAACCTACGAGCAGTACTTC
- | - | TRBJ2-2 | TRBV18 | CASSPTGAGELFF | TGTGCCAGCTCACCAACGGGGGCCGGGGAGCTGTTTTTT
TRBD2 | - | TRBJ2-2 | TRBV7-8 | CASRNGRGFGTGELFF | TGTGCCAGCAGAAACGGGAGGGGATTTGGCACCGGGGAGCTGTTTTTT
- | - | TRBJ1-2 | TRBV7-9 | CASSLEWIYGYTF | TGTGCCAGCAGCTTGGAGTGGATCTATGGCTACACCTTC
TRBD2 | - | TRBJ2-7 | TRBV7-2 | CASSLVAGGIYEQYF | TGTGCCAGCAGCTTAGTAGCGGGAGGGATCTACGAGCAGTACTTC
- | - | TRBJ2-5 | TRBV28 | CASSPGRTQYF | TGTGCCAGCAGTCCGGGAAGGACCCAGTACTTC
TRBD1 | - | TRBJ1-2 | TRBV5-1 | CASRPSTGTGYGYTF | TGCGCCAGCAGACCGTCGACAGGGACGGGCTATGGCTACACCTTC
TRBD1 | few | TRBJ1-5 | TRBV11-2 | CASSRTGRNQPQHF | TGTGCCAGCAGCCGGACAGGGCGCAATCAGCCCCAGCATTTT
TRBD2 | - | TRBJ2-7 | TRBV29-1 | CSVEAGGPGEQYF | TGCAGCGTAGAAGCGGGAGGGCCCGGCGAGCAGTACTTC
- | - | TRBJ2-7 | TRBV29-1 | CSVKDVAYEQYF | TGCAGCGTAAAAGACGTGGCCTACGAGCAGTACTTC
TRBD1 | - | TRBJ1-5 | TRBV4-2 | CASSQGTGGDQPQHF | TGTGCCAGCAGCCAAGGGACAGGGGGCGATCAGCCCCAGCATTTT
- | - | TRBJ1-3 | TRBV30 | CAWSAGDSGNTIYF | TGTGCCTGGAGTGCAGGGGACTCTGGAAACACCATATATTTT
- | - | TRBJ1-1 | TRBV19 | CASSITDGTEAFF | TGTGCCAGTAGTATAACTGATGGCACTGAAGCTTTCTTT
- | - | TRBJ2-2 | TRBV18 | CASSPKGPWSNTGELFF | TGTGCCAGCTCACCAAAGGGTCCATGGTCGAACACCGGGGAGCTGTTTTTT
TRBD1 | - | TRBJ2-7 | TRBV30 | CAWSRDRTRGERYF | TGTGCCTGGAGCCGGGACAGGACCCGGGGTGAGCGGTACTTC
TRBD2 | - | TRBJ2-1 | TRBV7-3 | CASSLAAGPYNEQFF | TGTGCCAGCAGTCTAGCGGCAGGGCCCTACAATGAGCAGTTCTTC
- | few | TRBJ2-7 | TRBV6-5 | CASSKTREGGYEQYF | TGTGCCAGCAGTAAGACTCGCGAGGGGGGCTACGAGCAGTACTTC
- | - | TRBJ2-2 | TRBV11-3 | CASSLRKTGLAGELFF | TGTGCCAGCAGCTTAAGAAAAACCGGTCTGGCCGGGGAGCTGTTTTTT
TRBD2 | many | TRBJ2-2 | TRBV19 | CASSISGAGAGELFF | TGTGCCAGTAGTATTAGCGGGGCGGGGGCCGGGGAGCTGTTTTTT
TRBD1 | once | TRBJ2-2 | TRBV7-9 | CASSYSGGKAGELFF | TGTGCCAGCAGCTATTCAGGGGGAAAGGCCGGGGAGCTGTTTTTT
TRBD2 | - | TRBJ2-2 | TRBV30 | CAGTSEVTGELFF | TGTGCTGGGACTAGCGAGGTCACCGGGGAGCTGTTTTTT
- | - | TRBJ2-2 | TRBV28 | CASRRAENTGELFF | TGTGCCAGCAGACGGGCGGAGAACACCGGGGAGCTGTTTTTT
TRBD2 | - | TRBJ2-2 | TRBV19 | CASSIRISGYQNPVGELFF | TGTGCCAGTAGTATTCGTATTAGCGGGTACCAAAATCCCGTCGGGGAGCTGTTTTTT
TRBD2 | once | TRBJ2-3 | TRBV6-5 | CASRTDGRPWDTQYF | TGTGCCAGCCGTACGGACGGGAGGCCATGGGATACGCAGTATTTT
- | - | TRBJ2-1 | TRBV19 | CASSIRGQPNNEQFF | TGTGCCAGTAGTATCAGGGGCCAACCGAACAATGAGCAGTTCTTC
- | - | TRBJ2-7 | TRBV30 | CAWSVGQEQYF | TGTGCCTGGAGTGTAGGGCAAGAGCAGTACTTC
- | many | TRBJ1-2 | TRBV27 | CASTPFLDSLYGYTF | TGTGCCAGCACTCCCTTCTTGGACAGTCTCTATGGCTACACCTTC
- | - | TRBJ2-5 | TRBV20-1 | CSAGGPLEQYF | TGCAGTGCTGGGGGTCCCCTGGAGCAGTACTTC
TRBD1 | - | TRBJ2-1 | TRBV18 | CASSPFRDRGNEQFF | TGTGCCAGCTCACCCTTCCGGGACAGGGGCAATGAGCAGTTCTTC
- | - | TRBJ1-1 | TRBV7-9 | CASKRDRSEPEAFF | TGTGCCAGCAAAAGAGACAGGTCCGAACCTGAAGCTTTCTTT
- | once | TRBJ1-1 | TRBV5-1 | CASSLDNLGDTEAFF | TGCGCCAGCAGCTTAGACAACCTTGGAGACACTGAAGCTTTCTTT
- | few | TRBJ1-5 | TRBV5-1 | CASSLEGSNQPQHF | TGCGCCAGCAGCTTGGAGGGGAGCAATCAGCCCCAGCATTTT
- | - | TRBJ2-3 | TRBV23-1 | CASSQSRPGADTQYF | TGCGCCAGCAGTCAATCTCGCCCGGGCGCAGATACGCAGTATTTT
- | - | TRBJ2-3 | TRBV4-3 | CASSPLRADTQYF | TGCGCCAGCAGTCCCCTCCGGGCAGATACGCAGTATTTT
- | - | TRBJ1-4 | TRBV6-1 | CASSETSRGANEKLFF | TGTGCCAGCAGTGAAACATCTCGAGGGGCTAATGAAAAACTGTTTTTT
- | - | TRBJ2-3 | TRBV7-9 | CASSYGADTQYF | TGTGCCAGCAGCTATGGGGCAGATACGCAGTATTTT
- | - | TRBJ1-5 | TRBV18 | CASSPGGDQPQHF | TGTGCCAGCTCACCCGGGGGAGATCAGCCCCAGCATTTT
- | - | TRBJ2-3 | TRBV7-3 | CASSLLANTDTQYF | TGTGCCAGCAGCTTACTAGCAAACACAGATACGCAGTATTTT
TRBD1 | - | TRBJ2-1 | TRBV5-7 | CASSAGQGIVNEQFF | TGTGCCAGCAGCGCCGGACAGGGGATTGTTAATGAGCAGTTCTTC
TRBD1 | - | TRBJ2-7 | TRBV28 | CASRTGASYEQYF | TGTGCCAGCAGAACAGGGGCCTCCTACGAGCAGTACTTC
- | - | TRBJ1-1 | TRBV6-1 | CASSEQGTTEAFF | TGTGCCAGCAGTGAACAGGGGACCACTGAAGCTTTCTTT
TRBD1 | - | TRBJ1-1 | TRBV28 | CASSPGDRDTEAFF | TGTGCCAGCAGTCCGGGGGACAGGGACACTGAAGCTTTCTTT
TRBD2 | - | TRBJ2-1 | TRBV11-1 | CASSTSGRFYNEQFF | TGTGCCAGCAGCACTAGCGGGAGATTTTACAATGAGCAGTTCTTC
TRBD1 | once | TRBJ2-1 | TRBV6-1 | CASSAGQGYNEQFF | TGTGCCAGCAGTGCGGGACAGGGTTACAATGAGCAGTTCTTC
TRBD2 | - | TRBJ2-1 | TRBV10-3 | CAISVLAGGLTYNEQFF | TGTGCCATCAGTGTGCTAGCGGGAGGGCTCACCTACAATGAGCAGTTCTTC
TRBD1 | - | TRBJ2-5 | TRBV30 | CAWNRGRETQYF | TGTGCCTGGAACAGGGGGCGAGAGACCCAGTACTTC
TRBD2 | - | TRBJ2-2 | TRBV15 | CATSREGLGTGELFF | TGTGCCACCAGCAGAGAGGGACTAGGGACCGGGGAGCTGTTTTTT